These T cell receptor beta chains were read from a single sample in a study of shared clonotypes between healthy human individuals. Sequencing was performed with immunoSEQ multiplex PCR; in TCRdb, only in-frame clones are kept and a portion is missing. The sample includes over a million clones, around 98% of them seen just once. What was sequenced was naive CD4+ T cells sorted from blood. These receptors originate from a man younger than 40 in good health. The CDR3 runs from the conserved cysteine through the conserved F or W. The D gene is left open where the match is weak. The size field is filled for only some rows; it gives once, few, many or a size class.

>.|.|TRBV4-1|TRBJ1-5
CASSPRQNQPQHF
TGCGCCAGCAGCCCCCGACAGAATCAGCCCCAGCATTTT
>few|TRBD2|TRBV9|TRBJ2-1
CASSVAGGPGNEQFF
TGTGCCAGCAGCGTAGCGGGAGGGCCGGGCAATGAGCAGTTCTTC
>.|TRBD1|TRBV10-3|TRBJ2-5
CAIRTGTGEETQYF
TGTGCCATCAGAACCGGAACAGGGGAAGAGACCCAGTACTTC
>.|.|TRBV7-9|TRBJ2-3
CASSLSWNTDTQYF
TGTGCCAGCAGCTTATCCTGGAACACAGATACGCAGTATTTT
>.|.|TRBV14|TRBJ2-1
CASSQVGYNEQFF
TGTGCCAGCAGCCAAGTCGGGTACAATGAGCAGTTCTTC
>.|.|TRBV7-8|TRBJ2-5
CASSLANLLDVVETQYF
TGTGCCAGCAGCTTAGCGAACCTTCTGGACGTCGTAGAGACCCAGTACTTC
>.|.|TRBV5-4|TRBJ1-1
CASSLRARTVNTEAFF
TGTGCCAGCAGCTTGAGGGCCAGGACAGTGAACACTGAAGCTTTCTTT
>.|TRBD1|TRBV11-3|TRBJ2-3
CASSQGEIADTQYF
TGTGCCAGCAGCCAGGGGGAGATTGCAGATACGCAGTATTTT
>.|.|TRBV15|TRBJ1-2
CATSGPGPADYGYTF
TGTGCCACCAGCGGCCCGGGACCGGCAGACTATGGCTACACCTTC
>once|TRBD1|TRBV19|TRBJ2-7
CASSIRQGQIYEQYF
TGTGCCAGTAGTATCCGACAGGGTCAGATCTACGAGCAGTACTTC
>.|TRBD1|TRBV2|TRBJ2-6
CASSEAGQGAGANVLTF
TGTGCCAGCAGTGAAGCGGGACAGGGGGCCGGGGCCAACGTCCTGACTTTC
>.|TRBD2|TRBV9|TRBJ2-3
CASSAGLARTDTQYF
TGTGCCAGCAGCGCCGGACTAGCCCGCACAGATACGCAGTATTTT
>.|.|TRBV25-1|TRBJ2-6
CASSEPGSGANVLTF
TGTGCCAGCAGTGAACCCGGCTCTGGGGCCAACGTCCTGACTTTC
>once|TRBD2|TRBV7-9|TRBJ2-7
CASTQREGIYEQYF
TGTGCCAGCACCCAGCGGGAGGGAATCTACGAGCAGTACTTC
>once|.|TRBV25-1|TRBJ2-1
CASSDGLYEQFF
TGTGCCAGCAGTGATGGCTTATACGAGCAGTTCTTC
>.|.|TRBV7-8|TRBJ2-7
CASSPDYRYEQYF
TGTGCCAGCAGCCCTGACTATCGCTACGAGCAGTACTTC
>.|.|TRBV5-4|TRBJ2-7
CASSLVAGLDEQYF
TGTGCCAGCAGCTTGGTTGCAGGGCTCGACGAGCAGTACTTC
>.|.|TRBV27|TRBJ2-3
CASSFASSQYF
TGTGCCAGCAGTTTCGCGTCCTCGCAGTATTTT
>.|TRBD1|TRBV6-5|TRBJ2-7
CASSSDRYSYEQYF
TGTGCCAGCAGTTCGGACAGGTATTCCTACGAGCAGTACTTC
>.|.|TRBV6-1|TRBJ1-2
CASSEGIGWDPTF
TGTGCCAGCAGTGAAGGGATCGGGTGGGATCCCACCTTC
>.|TRBD1|TRBV7-2|TRBJ2-7
CASSFTGVPSYEQYF
TGTGCCAGCAGTTTTACAGGGGTCCCCTCCTACGAGCAGTACTTC
>.|.|TRBV5-4|TRBJ2-3
CASRGSLADTDTQYF
TGTGCCAGCAGAGGATCATTAGCTGACACAGATACGCAGTATTTT
>.|.|TRBV11-2|TRBJ1-5
CASSLVGSNQPQHF
TGTGCCAGCAGCTTAGTCGGTAGCAATCAGCCCCAGCATTTT
>.|.|TRBV4-3|TRBJ2-2
CASSQGSFSGELFF
TGCGCCAGCAGCCAAGGGAGTTTTTCCGGGGAGCTGTTTTTT
>.|TRBD1|TRBV28|TRBJ1-1
CASSIIDRGRPLTEAFF
TGTGCCAGCAGTATAATAGACAGGGGCAGGCCTCTGACTGAAGCTTTCTTT
>.|TRBD2|TRBV11-3|TRBJ2-3
CASSLELAGGPRTQYF
TGTGCCAGCAGCTTAGAACTAGCGGGAGGGCCGAGGACGCAGTATTTT
>.|.|TRBV11-2|TRBJ1-4
CASRRDNGKLFF
TGTGCCAGCAGAAGGGACAACGGTAAACTGTTTTTT
>once|TRBD1|TRBV19|TRBJ2-6
CASSRTGSSGANVLTF
TGTGCCAGTAGTAGGACAGGAAGCTCTGGGGCCAACGTCCTGACTTTC
>.|TRBD1|TRBV4-1|TRBJ1-4
CASQEGAGEKLFF
TGCGCCAGTCAAGAGGGGGCGGGTGAAAAACTGTTTTTT
>.|.|TRBV5-6|TRBJ1-1
CASSSYMNTEAFF
TGTGCCAGCAGCAGCTACATGAACACTGAAGCTTTCTTT
>once|.|TRBV18|TRBJ2-7
CASSQSQASGEQYF
TGTGCCAGCTCACAGTCCCAAGCCTCTGGGGAGCAGTACTTC
>.|.|TRBV28|TRBJ1-1
CASARHKTQAFF
TGTGCCAGCGCGCGCCATAAGACTCAAGCTTTCTTT
>.|.|TRBV11-3|TRBJ2-1
CASSLYGPEGRRFF
TGTGCCAGCAGCTTATATGGCCCGGAGGGTAGGCGGTTCTTC
>.|.|TRBV2|TRBJ2-7
CASSGTSPGGTSASEQYF
TGTGCCAGCAGTGGTACCTCCCCCGGCGGGACCAGTGCTTCCGAGCAGTACTTC
>.|.|TRBV2|TRBJ1-1
CASRVGSLNTEAFF
TGTGCCAGCAGGGTAGGGTCCTTGAACACTGAAGCTTTCTTT
>.|TRBD2|TRBV19|TRBJ2-5
CASSPGLAGNQETQYF
TGTGCCAGTAGTCCTGGACTAGCGGGAAACCAAGAGACCCAGTACTTC
>.|.|TRBV11-3|TRBJ2-3
CASSLGQPPDTQYF
TGTGCCAGCAGCTTAGGACAGCCTCCAGATACGCAGTATTTT